A selection of T cell receptor beta chains follows, all from one sample in a study of blood T cell repertoires in COVID-19. This table comes from immunoSEQ multiplex PCR, and its TCRdb copy is limited to in-frame clones, with some not included. The data contain 200,000 to 250,000 clones, around 88% of them singletons. The sample comprised PBMCs or T cells enriched from blood (not recorded which). These receptors originate from a woman in her twenties or thirties who had been exposed to COVID-19. The CDR3 runs from the conserved cysteine through the conserved F or W. D genes are given only for firm matches. Only part of the rows carry a size: once, few, many, or a class if the clone is expanded.

>-|TRBD2|TRBJ2-7|TRBV7-2
TGTGCCAGCAGCTTACTAGCGGGGCGCCCCTACGAGCAGTACTTC
CASSLLAGRPYEQYF
>-|-|TRBJ1-4|TRBV25-1
TGTGCCAGCAGTGATGGGGGCGTTCGGGAAAAACTGTTTTTT
CASSDGGVREKLFF
>-|TRBD2|TRBJ2-1|TRBV2
TGTGCCAGCAGCTTAGCGGGAAGCTCCTACAATGAGCAGTTCTTC
CASSLAGSSYNEQFF
>-|-|TRBJ2-1|TRBV19
TGTGCCAGTACTTCCGCGGGGGCAACATCGGACAATGAGCAGTTCTTC
CASTSAGATSDNEQFF
>-|-|TRBJ1-1|TRBV5-6
TGTGCCAGCAGCTTGTTGGGGGAGGCGACTGAAGCTTTCTTT
CASSLLGEATEAFF
>-|-|TRBJ1-1|TRBV5-1
TGCGCCAGCAGCTCGACAACCAGGAACACTGAAGCTTTCTTT
CASSSTTRNTEAFF
>-|TRBD1|TRBJ2-7|TRBV5-8
TGTGCCAGCAGCCCGGGACAGTTGGGTTACGAGCAGTACTTC
CASSPGQLGYEQYF
>-|TRBD1|TRBJ2-7|TRBV5-8
TGTGCCAGCAGCACAACCGGGACAGGGAGGGAGCAGTACTTC
CASSTTGTGREQYF
>-|-|TRBJ1-2|TRBV7-9
TGTGCCAGCAGCTTGGACTATGGGGATGGCTACACCTTC
CASSLDYGDGYTF
>-|TRBD1|TRBJ1-4|TRBV6-5
TGTGCCAGCAGCCCAGGGGGCAAGAGTGAAAAACTGTTTTTT
CASSPGGKSEKLFF
>-|TRBD1|TRBJ1-2|TRBV10-3
TGTGCCATCAGTGACCCGGGGACAGGGAGTGGCTACACCTTC
CAISDPGTGSGYTF
>-|TRBD1|TRBJ1-1|TRBV10-1
TGCGCCAGCAGTGGAGACAGGGCAGTAGACACTGAAGCTTTCTTT
CASSGDRAVDTEAFF
>-|-|TRBJ2-7|TRBV19
TGTGCCAGTAGTCCGGGTTTTGGAGGCTACGAGCAGTACTTC
CASSPGFGGYEQYF
>-|TRBD1|TRBJ2-1|TRBV10-2
TGCGCCAGCAGTGAGTCGTTGGGGACAGTCGGGACAGGTGCCTACAATGAGCAGTTCTTC
CASSESLGTVGTGAYNEQFF
>-|-|TRBJ2-7|TRBV6-5
TGTGCCAGCAGTCAAACTGGGGAGTCCTACGAGCAGTACTTC
CASSQTGESYEQYF
>-|-|TRBJ2-2|TRBV2
TGTGCCAGCAGGACCGGGACTGCGAACACCGGGGAGCTGTTTTTT
CASRTGTANTGELFF
>-|-|TRBJ1-1|TRBV30
TGTGCCTGGAGAGAGGACTACTACTTGAACACTGAAGCTTTCTTT
CAWREDYYLNTEAFF
>-|TRBD1|TRBJ1-4|TRBV5-8
TGTGCCAGCAACAAATACAGGGGGCAAGACGAAAAACTGTTTTTT
CASNKYRGQDEKLFF
>-|-|TRBJ2-7|TRBV3-1/TRBV3-2
TGTGCCAGCAGCCAAGCGAGGTTCCCCTACGAGCAGTACTTC
CASSQARFPYEQYF
>-|-|TRBJ2-7|TRBV11-2
TGTGCCAGCAGCTCAGGGTGGCAGTCCTACGAGCAGTACTTC
CASSSGWQSYEQYF
>-|-|TRBJ1-1|TRBV27
TGTGCCAGCAGTTTATTAGGGGCAGATATGAACACTGAAGCTTTCTTT
CASSLLGADMNTEAFF
>-|TRBD1|TRBJ2-7|TRBV25-1
TGTGCCAGCAGTGCCATACAGGGGAAATACGAGCAGTACTTC
CASSAIQGKYEQYF
>-|TRBD1|TRBJ2-2|TRBV24-1
TGTGCCACCAGGGGACAGCCCGGGGAGCTGTTTTTT
CATRGQPGELFF
>-|TRBD1|TRBJ1-4|TRBV6-5
TGTGCCAGCAGTTGGACAGGGGCTAATGAAAAACTGTTTTTT
CASSWTGANEKLFF
>-|TRBD2|TRBJ2-5|TRBV27
TGTGCCAGCAGTTTATATTCTAGCGGGGGTCAAGAGACCCAGTACTTC
CASSLYSSGGQETQYF
>-|-|TRBJ1-5|TRBV2
TGTGCCAGCAGCTGGGCGGGACCGAATAGCAATCAGCCCCAGCATTTT
CASSWAGPNSNQPQHF
>-|-|TRBJ2-5|TRBV6-5
TGTGCCAGCAGTTACTCGACAGCAGAAGAGACCCAGTACTTC
CASSYSTAEETQYF
>few|-|TRBJ2-7|TRBV2
TGTGCCAGCAGTGGAGGTTTCGGCTCCTACGAGCAGTACTTC
CASSGGFGSYEQYF
>-|TRBD1|TRBJ2-2|TRBV5-4
TGTGCCAGCAGCCGCCGGGACAGAACTTTTAACACCGGGGAGCTGTTTTTT
CASSRRDRTFNTGELFF
>-|-|TRBJ2-2|TRBV5-1
TGCGCCAGCAGAAGCGTTTCGAACACCGGGGAGCTGTTTTTT
CASRSVSNTGELFF
>-|-|TRBJ1-2|TRBV11-3
TGTGCCAGCAGCCAAGGACAGACTTTGAAGGGCTACACCTTC
CASSQGQTLKGYTF
>-|-|TRBJ1-5|TRBV18
TGTGCCAGCTCACCACTGGCCCCCGGGCAGGGGAACAATCAGCCCCAGCATTTT
CASSPLAPGQGNNQPQHF
>-|-|TRBJ1-3|TRBV7-2
TGTGCCAGCAGCTTAGCCCCCGGGGAAGCTGGAAACACCATATATTTT
CASSLAPGEAGNTIYF
>-|-|TRBJ1-1|TRBV24-1
TGTGCCACCAGTGACCCGGGTTCGAGGGAGAACACTGAAGCTTTCTTT
CATSDPGSRENTEAFF
>-|-|TRBJ1-6|TRBV4-2
TGTGCCAGCAGCCAAGACCCGGACTCCGGGTATTCACCCCTCCACTTT
CASSQDPDSGYSPLHF
>-|TRBD2|TRBJ2-3|TRBV5-8
TGTGCCAACAGCTTGGGCGCGGGGGGGAGCACAGATACGCAGTATTTT
CANSLGAGGSTDTQYF
>-|TRBD1|TRBJ1-6|TRBV5-1
TGCGCCAGCAGCTCGGAGACAGGGGTGAATTCACCCCTCCACTTT
CASSSETGVNSPLHF
>-|-|TRBJ1-1|TRBV7-2
TGTGCCAGCAGCTTAGGGCAGAACACTGAAGCTTTCTTT
CASSLGQNTEAFF
>once|-|TRBJ1-5|TRBV9
TGTGCCAGCAGCTTCGACCCTGGCGGTCAGCCCCAGCATTTT
CASSFDPGGQPQHF
>-|-|TRBJ1-5|TRBV2
TGTGCCAGCAGTCTTAAGGGGGGCAATCAGCCCCAGCATTTT
CASSLKGGNQPQHF
>-|-|TRBJ1-2|TRBV19
TGTGCCAGACCGGGAAACCCAAGCGGCGGCTACACCTTC
CARPGNPSGGYTF
>few|-|TRBJ2-2|TRBV5-6
TGTGCCAGCAGACAACGGGGGACCAACACCGGGGAGCTGTTTTTT
CASRQRGTNTGELFF
>-|-|TRBJ1-2|TRBV24-1
TGTGCCACCAGTGACACACAGGAAAGGGGATACTATGGCTACACCTTC
CATSDTQERGYYGYTF
>-|TRBD1|TRBJ1-1|TRBV27
TGTGCCAGCAGAAATCCGGGGAAGGGGGCTGGGAACACTGAAGCTTTCTTT
CASRNPGKGAGNTEAFF
>-|-|TRBJ1-1|TRBV18
TGTGCCAGCTCACCACAGGGGGTTAACACTGAAGCTTTCTTT
CASSPQGVNTEAFF
>once|TRBD2|TRBJ2-1|TRBV2
TGTGCCAGCAGTCCGGGACTAGAGTCCTACAATGAGCAGTTCTTC
CASSPGLESYNEQFF
>-|-|TRBJ2-3|TRBV6-2/TRBV6-3
TGTGCCAGCAGTTACTCCGGGGGAAGCTGGGATACGCAGTATTTT
CASSYSGGSWDTQYF